One and the same sample provided the 2 T cell receptor beta chains below, sequenced in a study of long-term antiretroviral therapy in people with HIV (dated by TCRdb to between 2021 and 2024). The immunoSEQ hsTCRB v3.0 assay was used at survey level resolution for TRB variable region sequencing. What TCRdb holds here is the immuneACCESS table cut down to in-frame rearrangements. Part of the clones is not present; checked against another copy, under half of the missing clones reflect an unresolved V gene, and the others are unexplained. Present in this sample are about 22,000 clones, about 84% of which were seen just once. The ten largest clones capture less than 20% of the sample. The starting material was unsorted PBMCs, obtained 0.5 years before starting antiretroviral therapy. These receptors came from a man aged 35-49 years with HIV.

This chain joins TRBV7-2 and TRBJ2-7; 8 nucleotides line up with TRBD2. The germline gives CDR1 SGHTA, CDR2 FQGNSA. The CDR3 has 12 amino acids. The V and J ends lost 5 bases and 11 bases, in that order; junction bases with no gene match: 8. CDR3 protein: CASSRPGGAKYF. CDR3 DNA sequence: TGTGCCAGCAGCCGACCGGGAGGGGCGAAGTACTTC.

The chain is built from TRBV5-1 and TRBJ2-1; D gene ambiguous. Germline CDR1 and CDR2: SGHRS and YFSETQ. The CDR3 sequence is 15 residues long. V lost 0 bases to trimming and J lost 2 bases, with 9 bases between them. The chain's CDR3 is CASSLEGMTYNEQFF. CDR3 in DNA: TGCGCCAGCAGCTTGGAAGGGATGACCTACAATGAGCAGTTCTTC.